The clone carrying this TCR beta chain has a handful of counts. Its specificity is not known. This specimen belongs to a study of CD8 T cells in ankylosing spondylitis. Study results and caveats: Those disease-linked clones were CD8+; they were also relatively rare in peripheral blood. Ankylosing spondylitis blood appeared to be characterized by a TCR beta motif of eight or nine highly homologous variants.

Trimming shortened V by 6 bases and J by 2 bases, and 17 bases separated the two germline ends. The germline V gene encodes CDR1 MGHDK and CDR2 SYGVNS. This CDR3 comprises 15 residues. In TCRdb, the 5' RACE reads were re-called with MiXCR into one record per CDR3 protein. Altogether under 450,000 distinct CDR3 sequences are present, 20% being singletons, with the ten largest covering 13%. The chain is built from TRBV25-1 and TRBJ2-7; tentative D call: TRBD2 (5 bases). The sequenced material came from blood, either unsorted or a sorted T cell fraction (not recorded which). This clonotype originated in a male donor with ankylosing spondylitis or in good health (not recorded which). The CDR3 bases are TGTGCCAGCAGCGAGGGTACAGTCACTCCCTACGAGCAGTACTTC. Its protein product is CASSEGTVTPYEQYF.